These 30 T cell receptor beta chains share one sample of origin, sequenced in a study of blood T cells in healthy people across ages. For the second PCR, which ran for about 6 to 11 cycles, a sample-barcoded 5' primer and a J-beta primer mix were used. Each CDR3 protein gets one entry after TCRdb re-called the 5' RACE reads with MiXCR. The table includes roughly 1.6 million distinct CDR3 sequences, around 35% detected once. The sequenced material came from blood. Receptors originate from a woman in her twenties or thirties in good health.

This clonotype was observed a few times. This chain connects TRBV11-2 to TRBJ2-7; D is possibly TRBD2 (6 bases). CDR1 is SGHAT and CDR2 is FQNNGV in the germline V gene. The CDR3 consists of 15 residues. The V and J ends lost 2 bases and 4 bases respectively, with 15 bases between them. The CDR3 nucleotides are TGTGCCAGCAGCTTAACCCCGGGTAGCGGATACGAGCAGTACTTC. This codes for CASSLTPGSGYEQYF.

The rearrangement joins TRBV30 to TRBJ2-3; D might be TRBD1 or TRBD2, each matching 5 bases. Deletions cut 8 bases from V and 0 bases from J, with 12 bases between. Germline V CDR1 and CDR2: GTSNPN, SVGIG (reference sequence). This CDR3 has 13 amino acids. The CDR3 sequence: CARAGDSTDTQYF. CDR3 sequence (DNA): TGTGCCCGGGCCGGGGACAGCACAGATACGCAGTATTTT. The full variable domain, completed using reference TRBV30 and TRBJ2-3, is SQTIHQWPATLVQPVGSPLSLECTVEGTSNPNLYWYRQAAGRGLQLLFYSVGIGQISSEVPQNLSASRPQDRQFILSSKKLLLSDSGFYLCARAGDSTDTQYFGPGTRLTVL.

The V call is TRBV2, the J call TRBJ2-1; D is unclear. Germline V CDR1 and CDR2: SNHLY, FYNNEI. Trimming took 2 bases from V and 6 from J, leaving 17 bases between them. The CDR3 is 16 residues long. CDR3 in amino acids: CASSERSGSKSNEQFF. For the CDR3, the DNA is TGTGCCAGCAGTGAAAGGTCGGGTAGTAAGTCCAATGAGCAGTTCTTC. Variable domain in full (rest from reference TRBV2 and TRBJ2-1): EPEVTQTPSHQVTQMGQEVILRCVPISNHLYFYWYRQILGQKVEFLVSFYNNEISEKSEIFDDQFSVERPDGSNFTLKIRSTKLEDSAMYFCASSERSGSKSNEQFFGPGTRLTVL.

This clonotype was counted at least ten times. The chain recombines TRBV20-1 with TRBJ2-3; the D call may be TRBD1 or TRBD2 (5 bases each). CDR3 length: 16 amino acids. The germline gives CDR1 DFQATT, CDR2 SNEGSKA (reference sequence). Trimming removed 5 bases from V and 4 bases from J, with 22 bases in between. DNA of the CDR3: TGCAGTGCTGGGTCGCTCCGGACTGCGACAGCAGATACGCAGTATTTT. Amino acid sequence: CSAGSLRTATADTQYF.

This clonotype was seen a handful of times. The CDR3 region is CASSGLGRGYGYTF. Here the CDR3 DNA reads TGTGCCAGCAGCGGCCTGGGCAGGGGCTATGGCTACACCTTC. The V and J genes are TRBV7-9 and TRBJ1-2; a possible D gene is TRBD1 (6 bases). The CDR3 consists of 14 residues. With 5 bases removed from V and 4 bases from J, the gap between germline ends came to 14 bases. Germline CDR1 and CDR2: SEHNR and FQNEAQ (reference sequence).

In its sample, this clonotype was seen a few times. The junction shows a germline mismatch at one end, possibly a read error. The DNA of the CDR3 is TGCAGTGCCAGAGGACATTCGAACACCGGGGAGCTGTTTTTT. It specifies CSARGHSNTGELFF. The V and J genes are TRBV20-1 and TRBJ2-2, with D possibly TRBD1 on 5 matching bases. The CDR3 has 14 amino acids. Germline assignment: CDR1 DFQATT and CDR2 SNEGSKA (reference sequence).

V usage is TRBV20-1 and J usage is TRBJ1-5; 9 bases match TRBD1. The V and J ends lost 1 base and 5 bases, in that order; junction bases with no gene match: 3. The CDR3 is made up of 14 amino acids. Per germline, CDR1 DFQATT and CDR2 SNEGSKA (reference sequence). The CDR3, as DNA: TGCAGTGCTAGAGGGGGACAGGGTCATCAGCCCCAGCATTTT. Its protein is CSARGGQGHQPQHF.

The chain couples TRBV29-1 to TRBJ1-2, with 10 bases matching TRBD1. J gave up 5 bases and V 7 bases, and 4 bases lay outside the gene matches. The CDR3 totals 12 residues. Germline lookup yields CDR1 SQVTM and CDR2 ANQGSEA. The CDR3 sequence: CSAGTGEYGYTF. Here the CDR3 DNA reads TGCAGCGCGGGGACAGGGGAATATGGCTACACCTTC.

This clonotype showed up just a few times. The chain joins TRBV3-1 to TRBJ2-7; D might be TRBD1 or TRBD2, each matching 6 bases. Trimming stripped 4 bases from V and 7 bases from J, with 17 bases between. The CDR3 totals 14 residues. Germline assignment: CDR1 LGHDT and CDR2 YNNKEL (reference sequence). The CDR3 DNA sequence: TGTGCCAGCAGCCGGTTGTCGGGGGCACGGGAGCAGTACTTC. This gives the protein CASSRLSGAREQYF.

V is TRBV6-6 and J is TRBJ1-2, with D tentatively TRBD1 (5 bases). CDR1 and CDR2 (germline): MNHNY, SVGAGI (reference sequence). This CDR3 region has 13 residues. V shed 3 bases and J shed 7 bases, with 12 bases lying between them. The CDR3 region is CASSYSAGLGYTF. CDR3 nucleotide sequence: TGTGCCAGCAGTTATTCAGCAGGGCTTGGCTACACCTTC.

The chain recombines TRBV10-3 with TRBJ1-2; no firm D call. The germline V gene has CDR1 ENHRY and CDR2 SYGVKD. The CDR3 extends over 14 amino acids. The V and J ends lost 6 bases and 7 bases respectively, with 18 bases between them. The CDR3 loop is CAIRDGEWTVGYTF. The CDR3 DNA follows: TGTGCCATCAGGGACGGCGAGTGGACGGTTGGCTACACCTTC.

The chain links TRBV6-1 to TRBJ2-3; D may be TRBD2 (6 bases). The CDR3 length is 15 residues. Trimming shortened V by 3 bases and J by 6 bases, and 16 bases separated the two germline ends. The germline CDR1 and CDR2 sequences are MNHNS and SASEGT. CDR3 sequence reads: CASSEGSSGWDTQYF. CDR3 sequence (DNA): TGTGCCAGCAGTGAGGGGAGTAGCGGATGGGATACGCAGTATTTT.

This clonotype occurred many times. The CDR3 protein is CASSFGLGDTQYF. Written as DNA, the CDR3 is TGTGCCAGCAGCTTCGGGCTCGGAGATACGCAGTATTTT. The chain links TRBV7-2 to TRBJ2-3; D remains ambiguous. Germline V gene lookup returns CDR1 SGHTA and CDR2 FQGNSA. Between the trimmed V and J ends, which lost 3 bases and 5 bases, there was a span of 9 bases. The CDR3 runs 13 residues.

This clonotype has more than one count but fewer than ten. This rearrangement joins TRBV5-5 to TRBJ2-7; TRBD1 matches at 11 bases. This CDR3 is built from 15 residues. Trimming cost V 5 bases and J 3 bases; bases outside gene matches: 7. Per the germline V gene, CDR1 is SGHKS and CDR2 is YYEKEE (reference sequence). In nucleotides, the CDR3 is TGTGCCAGCAGGCCTGGACAGGGGGCCTTCTACGAGCAGTACTTC. As protein: CASRPGQGAFYEQYF.

This clonotype was seen a handful of times. The gene calls are TRBV29-1 and TRBJ2-1; D may be TRBD1 (5 bases). The CDR3 covers 16 residues. V dropped 8 bases and J dropped 0 bases, with 20 bases sitting between them. Per the germline V gene, CDR1 is SQVTM and CDR2 is ANQGSEA. Written as DNA, the CDR3 is TGCAGCATATCCCACAGTGGGGCGGCCTCCTACAATGAGCAGTTCTTC. Translation gives CSISHSGAASYNEQFF.

The chain couples TRBV5-6 to TRBJ2-1; the D gene is possibly TRBD2 (6 bases). The CDR3 extends over 11 amino acids. Germline assignment: CDR1 SGHDT and CDR2 YYEEEE. V lost 5 bases, J lost 15 bases, and 15 bases lay in between. This chain's CDR3 is CASRAPGDAFF. CDR3 bases: TGTGCCAGCAGAGCACCGGGAGATGCGTTCTTC. Using reference TRBV5-6 and TRBJ2-1 for the parts outside the CDR3, the full variable domain is DAGVTQSPTHLIKTRGQQVTLRCSPKSGHDTVSWYQQALGQGPQFIFQYYEEEERQRGNFPDRFSGHQFPNYSSELNVNALLLGDSALYLCASRAPGDAFFGPGTRLTVL.

There are a few counts of this clonotype. The genes are TRBV28 and TRBJ2-1; D is unresolved. Per the germline V gene, CDR1 is MDHEN and CDR2 is SYDVKM. This CDR3 spans 14 amino acids. V was clipped by 6 bases and J by 1 base, with 10 bases between them. In DNA, the CDR3 is TGTGCCAGCAGCGTAGGGAAATCCTACAATGAGCAGTTCTTC. Translation: CASSVGKSYNEQFF.

The rearrangement joins TRBV28 to TRBJ1-5; no clear D. The CDR3 totals 13 residues. The V gene's germline CDR1 is MDHEN and CDR2 SYDVKM. V lost 4 bases and J 6 bases, leaving 10 bases between the germline ends. CDR3 bases: TGTGCCAGCAGTTCTTTATCGGGTCAGCCCCAGCATTTT. Translation gives CASSSLSGQPQHF. The full variable domain, in which reference TRBV28 and TRBJ1-5 provide the parts outside the CDR3, is DVKVTQSSRYLVKRTGEKVFLECVQDMDHENMFWYRQDPGLGLRLIYFSYDVKMKEKGDIPEGYSVSREKKERFSLILESASTNQTSMYLCASSSLSGQPQHFGDGTRLSIL.

This rearrangement joins TRBV15 to TRBJ1-4; D is unresolved. Trimming took 5 bases from V and 5 from J, leaving 18 bases between them. The germline gives CDR1 LNHNV, CDR2 YYDKDF (reference sequence). The CDR3 length is 16 residues. For the CDR3, the DNA is TGTGCCACCAGCGACCGTGAGGCGGGAGAAAATGAAAAACTGTTTTTT. Protein sequence: CATSDREAGENEKLFF.

This clonotype was seen a handful of times. The chain uses TRBV28 and TRBJ2-7; TRBD2 matches at 7 bases. Trimming took 1 base from V and 2 from J; bases not matched to a gene: 8. This CDR3 contains 16 residues. Germline V gene lookup returns CDR1 MDHEN and CDR2 SYDVKM. The CDR3 DNA reads as TGTGCCAGCAGTTTATCCGGAAGTGCGGGGGCCTACGAGCAGTACTTC. It yields the protein CASSLSGSAGAYEQYF.

The rearrangement uses TRBV5-6 and TRBJ2-3, with 9 bases matching TRBD2. V trimming: 0 bases; J trimming: 2 bases; junction bases outside the gene matches: 4. Germline V gene data show CDR1 as SGHDT and CDR2 as YYEEEE. There are 16 residues in the CDR3. The CDR3 DNA is TGTGCCAGCAGCTTGGTTACTAGCGGGTTCACAGATACGCAGTATTTT. It codes for CASSLVTSGFTDTQYF.

The V call is TRBV20-1, the J call TRBJ2-1, with D hard to call. The length of the CDR3 is 13 residues. V was clipped by 3 bases and J by 2 bases, with 8 bases between them. The germline V gene encodes CDR1 DFQATT and CDR2 SNEGSKA (reference sequence). CDR3 protein: CSASKATYNEQFF. CDR3 nucleotide sequence: TGCAGTGCTAGTAAAGCCACCTACAATGAGCAGTTCTTC.

The chain uses TRBV20-1 and TRBJ2-1; weak D call: TRBD2 (6 bases). V gave up 0 bases and J gave up 8 bases, with 17 bases separating them. Per the germline V gene, CDR1 is DFQATT and CDR2 is SNEGSKA (reference sequence). There are 15 residues in the CDR3. The CDR3, as DNA: TGCAGTGCTAGAGATGGCGCTGTCCCTAGCGATGAGCAGTTCTTC. Residues: CSARDGAVPSDEQFF.

This rearrangement joins TRBV2 to TRBJ2-3; 8 bases are shared with TRBD2. Germline assignment: CDR1 SNHLY and CDR2 FYNNEI. The J segment lost 2 bases and the V segment lost 4 bases, leaving 11 bases of the junction unmatched. CDR3 length equals 17 residues. Here the CDR3 reads CASSGLATTSLTDTQYF. CDR3 DNA sequence: TGTGCCAGCAGTGGACTAGCGACGACGTCTCTCACAGATACGCAGTATTTT.

The genes are TRBV7-9 and TRBJ1-6, with D possibly TRBD1 on 5 matching bases. CDR1 is SEHNR, CDR2 FQNEAQ, per germline (reference sequence). This CDR3 spans 18 amino acids. Trimming removed 4 bases at V and 1 base at J, with 17 bases between. CDR3: CASSSGQGRKSYNSPLHF. In DNA, the CDR3 is TGTGCCAGCAGCTCCGGGCAGGGAAGGAAGTCCTATAATTCACCCCTCCACTTT.

The chain is built from TRBV11-2 and TRBJ2-3; no definite D call. Trimming took off 0 bases at V and 4 bases at J, with 14 bases between the two ends. The germline V gene has CDR1 SGHAT and CDR2 FQNNGV. This CDR3 has 16 amino acids. The CDR3 here is CASSLEPLGNADTQYF. The CDR3 bases are TGTGCCAGCAGCTTAGAACCTCTAGGTAACGCAGATACGCAGTATTTT. Based on the CDR3 plus reference TRBV11-2 and TRBJ2-3, the full variable domain is EAGVAQSPRYKIIEKRQSVAFWCNPISGHATLYWYQQILGQGPKLLIQFQNNGVVDDSQLPKDRFSAERLKGVDSTLKIQPAKLEDSAVYLCASSLEPLGNADTQYFGPGTRLTVL.

The chain employs TRBV4-1 and TRBJ1-2; 7 bases line up with TRBD1. Looked up from germline, CDR1 is MGHRA and CDR2 is YSYEKL. V trimming: 4 bases; J trimming: 4 bases; junction bases outside the gene matches: 12. This CDR3 has 16 amino acids. The CDR3 sequence: CASSPLVGQAAYGYTF. The CDR3 DNA reads as TGCGCCAGCAGCCCACTCGTCGGACAGGCTGCCTATGGCTACACCTTC.

The table lists this clonotype with a few counts. The genes are TRBV4-1 and TRBJ1-2, with D maybe TRBD1 (5 bases). Between the trimmed V and J ends, which lost 5 bases and 7 bases, there was a span of 17 bases. The germline CDR1 and CDR2 sequences are MGHRA and YSYEKL. The CDR3 covers 14 residues. As DNA, the CDR3 is TGCGCCAGCAGCGGATCGACGGGGCTGGCTGGCTACACCTTC. Translated, it gives CASSGSTGLAGYTF.

This clonotype was seen more than once but under ten times. This chain links TRBV29-1 with TRBJ1-1, with unresolved D. The CDR3 length is 13 residues. Deletions cut 0 bases from V and 7 bases from J, with 12 bases between. Per germline, CDR1 SQVTM and CDR2 ANQGSEA. Written as DNA, the CDR3 is TGCAGCGTTGAAGATGAGCGGGCGTTTGAAGCTTTCTTT. Translation: CSVEDERAFEAFF. Full variable domain (rest looked up from reference TRBV29-1 and TRBJ1-1): SAVISQKPSRDICQRGTSLTIQCQVDSQVTMMFWYRQQPGQSLTLIATANQGSEATYESGFVIDKFPISRPNLTFSTLTVSNMSPEDSSIYLCSVEDERAFEAFFGQGTRLTVV.

This clonotype has just a few counts. This rearrangement joins TRBV5-1 to TRBJ2-5; 9 nucleotides match TRBD1. This CDR3 spans 18 amino acids. Germline V lookup: CDR1 SGHRS, CDR2 YFSETQ. Trimming removed 0 bases from V and 5 bases from J; junction bases left unmatched: 14. CDR3 DNA: TGCGCCAGCAGCTTGGCGGGACAGGGTAACGATTGGGTGGAGACCCAGTACTTC. Protein sequence: CASSLAGQGNDWVETQYF.